This record looks at one T cell receptor beta chain sequence and its context. Its antigen is undetermined. The germline gives CDR1 MNHEY, CDR2 SMNVEV (reference sequence). This CDR3 is 14 amino acids long. V dropped 5 bases and J dropped 2 bases, with 12 bases sitting between them. Unique molecular identifiers tagged the TCRbeta library. One entry per CDR3 protein results from TCRdb running MiXCR on the PCR reads. There are about 16,000 distinct CDR3 sequences in the sample; roughly 7.6% occur only once, and 36% lies in the top ten. The sample belongs to a study of T-cell reconstitution after alpha-beta-depleted transplantation in children. Whole-study findings and limits: Some patients owed their high day-60 TCRbeta diversity to surviving recipient T cells and thymic progenitors. T-cell numbers and diversity one year post-transplant derived largely from freshly generated T cells. Several hundred expanded graft clones reportedly gave rise to the alpha-beta T cells present about two months after transplant.

This specimen consisted of PBMCs, mostly from graft donor cells, obtained 60 days after TCRalphabeta/CD19-depleted stem cell transplant. The sequence was collected from a boy younger than two who had a stem cell transplant for Wiskott-Aldrich syndrome, so the T cells may come from the graft donor. This rearrangement joins TRBV27 to TRBJ1-2; D not certain. CDR3 protein: CASSPPQTNYGYTF. The CDR3 nucleotides read TGTGCCAGCAGTCCCCCACAGACAAACTATGGCTACACCTTC.